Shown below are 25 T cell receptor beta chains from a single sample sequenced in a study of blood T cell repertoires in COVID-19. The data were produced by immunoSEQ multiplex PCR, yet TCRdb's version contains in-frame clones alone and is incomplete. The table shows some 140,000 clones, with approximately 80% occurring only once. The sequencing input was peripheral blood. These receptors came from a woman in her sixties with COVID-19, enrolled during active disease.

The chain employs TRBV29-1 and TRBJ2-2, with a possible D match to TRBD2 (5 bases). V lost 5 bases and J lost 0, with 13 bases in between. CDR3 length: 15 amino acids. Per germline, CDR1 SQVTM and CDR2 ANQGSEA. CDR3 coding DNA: TGCAGCGTTTCGGAGGCCTTCGCGAACACCGGGGAGCTGTTTTTT. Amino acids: CSVSEAFANTGELFF.

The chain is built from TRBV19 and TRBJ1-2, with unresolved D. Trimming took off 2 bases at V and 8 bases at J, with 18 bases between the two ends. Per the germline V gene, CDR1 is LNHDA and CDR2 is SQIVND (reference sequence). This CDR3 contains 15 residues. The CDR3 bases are TGTGCCAGTAGTATACAGGCCCTCGGAGGTGGAGGCTACACCTTC. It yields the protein CASSIQALGGGGYTF.

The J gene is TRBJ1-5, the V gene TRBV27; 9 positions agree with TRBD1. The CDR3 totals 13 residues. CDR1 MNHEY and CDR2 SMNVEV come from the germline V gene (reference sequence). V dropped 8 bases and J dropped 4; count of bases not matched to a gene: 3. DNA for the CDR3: TGTGCCAGCTCCGGGACAGGGAATCAGCCCCAGCATTTT. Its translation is CASSGTGNQPQHF.

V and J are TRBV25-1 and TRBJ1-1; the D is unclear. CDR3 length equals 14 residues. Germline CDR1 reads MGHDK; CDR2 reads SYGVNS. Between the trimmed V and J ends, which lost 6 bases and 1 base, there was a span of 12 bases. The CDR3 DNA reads TGTGCCAGCAGAGACGCAGGAAGGAACACTGAAGCTTTCTTT. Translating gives CASRDAGRNTEAFF.

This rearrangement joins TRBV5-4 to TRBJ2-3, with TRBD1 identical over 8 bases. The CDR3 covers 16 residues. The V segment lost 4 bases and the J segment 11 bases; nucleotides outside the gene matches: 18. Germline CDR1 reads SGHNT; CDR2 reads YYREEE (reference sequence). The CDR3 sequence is CASSITGGSSAGVQYF. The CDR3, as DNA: TGTGCCAGCAGCATCACAGGGGGATCATCCGCAGGAGTGCAGTATTTT.

CDR3 region: CASSLVRGSHEKLFF. The CDR3 DNA reads as TGTGCCAGCAGCTTAGTCAGGGGGTCGCATGAAAAACTGTTTTTT. The genes are TRBV11-2 and TRBJ1-4; 7 positions agree with TRBD1. The junction had 5 bases not matched to a gene; V was cut back by 1 base and J by 6 bases. The CDR3 is made up of 15 amino acids. In germline, CDR1 is SGHAT, CDR2 FQNNGV.

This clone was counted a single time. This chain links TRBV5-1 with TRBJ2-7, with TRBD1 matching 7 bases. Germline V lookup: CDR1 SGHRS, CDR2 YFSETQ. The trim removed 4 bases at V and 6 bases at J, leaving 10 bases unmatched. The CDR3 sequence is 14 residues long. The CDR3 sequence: CASSQPHRGGEQYV. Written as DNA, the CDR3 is TGCGCCAGCAGCCAACCCCACAGGGGCGGCGAGCAGTACGTC.

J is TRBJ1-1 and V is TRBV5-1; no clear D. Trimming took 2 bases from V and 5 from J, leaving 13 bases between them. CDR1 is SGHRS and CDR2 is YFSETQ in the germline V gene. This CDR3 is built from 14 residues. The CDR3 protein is CASSFADSGTEAFF. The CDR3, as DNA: TGCGCCAGCAGCTTCGCGGATAGTGGAACTGAAGCTTTCTTT.

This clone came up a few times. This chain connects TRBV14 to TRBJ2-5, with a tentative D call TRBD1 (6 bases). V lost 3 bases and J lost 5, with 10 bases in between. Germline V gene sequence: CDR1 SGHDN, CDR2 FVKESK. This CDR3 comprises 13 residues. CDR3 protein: CASSHWTDETQYF. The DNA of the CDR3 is TGTGCCAGCAGCCACTGGACAGACGAGACCCAGTACTTC.

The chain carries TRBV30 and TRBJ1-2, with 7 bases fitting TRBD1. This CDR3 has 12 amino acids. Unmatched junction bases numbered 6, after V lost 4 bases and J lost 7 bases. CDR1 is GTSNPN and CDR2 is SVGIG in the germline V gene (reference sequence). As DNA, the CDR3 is TGTGCCTGGAAGAGGACAGGCAGTGGCTACACCTTC. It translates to CAWKRTGSGYTF.

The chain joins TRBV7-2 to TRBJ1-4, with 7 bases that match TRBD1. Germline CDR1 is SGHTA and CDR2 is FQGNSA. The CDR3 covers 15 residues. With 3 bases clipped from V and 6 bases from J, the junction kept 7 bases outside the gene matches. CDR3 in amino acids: CASSFLTGYHEKLFF. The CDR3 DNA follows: TGTGCCAGCAGCTTCCTGACAGGGTATCATGAAAAACTGTTTTTT.

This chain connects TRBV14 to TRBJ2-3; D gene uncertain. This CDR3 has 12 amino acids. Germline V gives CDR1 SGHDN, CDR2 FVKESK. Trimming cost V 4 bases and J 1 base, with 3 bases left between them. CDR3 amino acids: CASSPGTDTQYF. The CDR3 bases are TGTGCCAGCAGCCCTGGCACAGATACGCAGTATTTT.

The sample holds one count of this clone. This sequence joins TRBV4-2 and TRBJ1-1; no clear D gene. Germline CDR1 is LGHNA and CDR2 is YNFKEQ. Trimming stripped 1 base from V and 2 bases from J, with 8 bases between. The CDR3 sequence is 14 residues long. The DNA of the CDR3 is TGTGCCAGCAGCCAAGTAATCGGTAACACTGAAGCTTTCTTT. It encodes CASSQVIGNTEAFF.

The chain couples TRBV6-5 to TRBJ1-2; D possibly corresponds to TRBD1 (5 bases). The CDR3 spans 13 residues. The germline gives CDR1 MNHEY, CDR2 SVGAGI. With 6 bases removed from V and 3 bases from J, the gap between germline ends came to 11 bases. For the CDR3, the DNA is TGTGCCAGCAGGAACGGAGGGGACTATGGCTACACCTTC. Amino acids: CASRNGGDYGYTF.

The CDR3 sequence: CASSRNRDTDTQYF. The CDR3 region has the DNA TGTGCCAGCTCCCGAAACCGGGACACAGATACGCAGTATTTT. The J gene is TRBJ2-3, the V gene TRBV18; perhaps TRBD2 as D (5 bases). Germline V gives CDR1 KGHSH, CDR2 LQKENI. The CDR3 extends over 14 amino acids. The ends were cut back, 6 bases at V and 2 bases at J, with 12 bases in the middle. The full variable domain, its missing parts supplied by reference TRBV18 and TRBJ2-3, is NAGVMQNPRHLVRRRGQEARLRCSPMKGHSHVYWYRQLPEEGLKFMVYLQKENIIDESGMPKERFSAEFPKEGPSILRIQQVVRGDSAAYFCASSRNRDTDTQYFGPGTRLTVL.

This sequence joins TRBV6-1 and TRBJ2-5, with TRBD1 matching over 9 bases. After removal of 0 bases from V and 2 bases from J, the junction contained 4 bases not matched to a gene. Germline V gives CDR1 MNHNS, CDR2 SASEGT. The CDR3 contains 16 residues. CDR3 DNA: TGTGCCAGCAGTGAAGCGACAGGGGGGGGGCAAGAGACCCAGTACTTC. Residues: CASSEATGGGQETQYF.

CDR3 DNA: TGTGCTAGTGGTTTGGCCCCTTTGATAGCGCAGGGGGAAGTTTGGAACACTGAAGCTTTCTTT. Translating gives CASGLAPLIAQGEVWNTEAFF. The J gene is TRBJ1-1, the V gene TRBV12-5; TRBD1 aligns across 7 bases. The CDR3 spans 21 residues. The trim removed 1 base at V and 1 base at J, leaving 21 bases unmatched. Germline V gene lookup returns CDR1 LGHNT and CDR2 FRNRAP.

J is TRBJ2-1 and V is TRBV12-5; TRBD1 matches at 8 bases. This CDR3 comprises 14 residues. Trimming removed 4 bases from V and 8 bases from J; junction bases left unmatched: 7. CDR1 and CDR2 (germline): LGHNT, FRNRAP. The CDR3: CASGSFSGGYEQFF. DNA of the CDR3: TGTGCTAGTGGTTCTTTCTCAGGGGGCTATGAGCAGTTCTTC.

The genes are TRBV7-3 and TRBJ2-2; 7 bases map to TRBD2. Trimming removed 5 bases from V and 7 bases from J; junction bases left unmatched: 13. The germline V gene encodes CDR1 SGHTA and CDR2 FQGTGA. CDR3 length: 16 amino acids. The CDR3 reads CASSPLGGSSGGELFF. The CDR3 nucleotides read TGTGCCAGCAGCCCTCTCGGGGGGAGTAGTGGCGGGGAGCTGTTTTTT.

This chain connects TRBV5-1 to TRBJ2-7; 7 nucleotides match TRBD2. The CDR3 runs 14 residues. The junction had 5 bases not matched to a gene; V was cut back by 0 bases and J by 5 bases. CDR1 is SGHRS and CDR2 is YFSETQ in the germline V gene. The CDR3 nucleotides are TGCGCCAGCAGCTTGGGGGGACGGGGGGACGAGCAGTACTTC. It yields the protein CASSLGGRGDEQYF.

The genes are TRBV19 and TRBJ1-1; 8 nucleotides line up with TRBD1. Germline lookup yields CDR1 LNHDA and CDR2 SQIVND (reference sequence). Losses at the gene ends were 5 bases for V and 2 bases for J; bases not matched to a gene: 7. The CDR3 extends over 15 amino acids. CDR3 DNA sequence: TGTGCCAGTAGTGTCCAGGGGGCTCGTAACACTGAAGCTTTCTTT. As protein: CASSVQGARNTEAFF.

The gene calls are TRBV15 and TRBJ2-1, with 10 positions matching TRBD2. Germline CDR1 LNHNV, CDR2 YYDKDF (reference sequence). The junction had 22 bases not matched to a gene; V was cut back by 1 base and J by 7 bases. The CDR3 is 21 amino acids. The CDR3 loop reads CATSRVPGTSGKGGLRNEQFF. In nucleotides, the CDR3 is TGTGCCACCAGCAGAGTGCCGGGAACTAGCGGGAAGGGGGGATTAAGGAATGAGCAGTTCTTC.

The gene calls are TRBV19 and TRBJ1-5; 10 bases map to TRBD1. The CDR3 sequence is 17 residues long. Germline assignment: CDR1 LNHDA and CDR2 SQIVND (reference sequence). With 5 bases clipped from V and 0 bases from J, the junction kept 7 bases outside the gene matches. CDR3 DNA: TGTGCCAGTAGTGACAGACAGGGGGCCGATAGCAATCAGCCCCAGCATTTT. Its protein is CASSDRQGADSNQPQHF.

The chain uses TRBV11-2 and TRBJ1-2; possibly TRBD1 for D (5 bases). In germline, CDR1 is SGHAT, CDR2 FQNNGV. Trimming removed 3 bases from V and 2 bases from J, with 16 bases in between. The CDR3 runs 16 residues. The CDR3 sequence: CASSLAAGGGNYGYTF. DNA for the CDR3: TGTGCCAGCAGCTTGGCGGCGGGGGGAGGAAACTATGGCTACACCTTC.

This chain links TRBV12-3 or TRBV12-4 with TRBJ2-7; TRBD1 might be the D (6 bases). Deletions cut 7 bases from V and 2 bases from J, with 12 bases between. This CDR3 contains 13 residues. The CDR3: CASMGGQTYEQYF. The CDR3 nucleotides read TGTGCCAGCATGGGCGGACAGACCTACGAGCAGTACTTC.